The 24 T cell receptor beta chains below come from one sample, sequenced in a study of shared clonotypes between healthy human individuals. Sequenced by immunoSEQ multiplex PCR; TCRdb stores in-frame clones only, minus some. The profile shows about 870,000 clones, about 92% of them singletons. Positive CCR7 selection of CD45RO-negative cells yielded the naive CD8 cells, and terminally differentiated effector memory CD45RA+ cells were excluded. The sample taken for sequencing was naive CD8+ T cells sorted from blood. These receptors were obtained from a man aged 25-40 years in good health.

The chain employs TRBV5-1 and TRBJ2-1, with 7 bases fitting TRBD2. Trimming took 0 bases from V and 10 from J; bases not matched to a gene: 10. This CDR3 is built from 15 residues. Per germline, CDR1 SGHRS and CDR2 YFSETQ. DNA for the CDR3: TGCGCCAGCAGCTTGGCAGTGGGAGGGCCTAGGGAGCAGTTCTTC. Encoded protein: CASSLAVGGPREQFF.

The chain combines TRBV5-4 with TRBJ2-1; D gene ambiguous. The germline V and J ends were trimmed by 4 bases and 8 bases, with 10 bases remaining between them. CDR3 length: 12 amino acids. Per germline, CDR1 SGHNT and CDR2 YYREEE (reference sequence). The CDR3 loop reads CASSDQFDEQFF. The CDR3 region has the DNA TGTGCCAGCAGCGACCAGTTCGATGAGCAGTTCTTC.

The V gene is TRBV6-5, the J gene TRBJ2-7, with TRBD2 identical over 8 bases. Germline V gene lookup returns CDR1 MNHEY and CDR2 SVGAGI. The CDR3 covers 13 residues. With V trimmed by 1 base and J by 6 bases, 2 bases remained unmatched. The CDR3 loop is CASSYFAGGEQYF. In DNA form, the CDR3 reads TGTGCCAGCAGTTACTTCGCGGGAGGCGAGCAGTACTTC.

The gene calls are TRBV5-6 and TRBJ2-7; no definite D call. Germline CDR1 reads SGHDT; CDR2 reads YYEEEE. V lost 4 bases and J 3 bases, leaving 5 bases between the germline ends. The CDR3 contains 11 residues. CDR3 region: CASSVDYEQYF. The CDR3 DNA is TGTGCCAGCAGCGTCGACTACGAGCAGTACTTC.

The V gene is TRBV14, the J gene TRBJ2-5; D is possibly TRBD2 (6 bases). The V gene's germline CDR1 is SGHDN and CDR2 FVKESK. The CDR3 totals 17 residues. V was trimmed by 3 bases and J by 0 bases, leaving 17 bases between them. CDR3 nucleotide sequence: TGTGCCAGCAGCCATTTTGGAATCGGCGGGGACCAAGAGACCCAGTACTTC. This sequence encodes CASSHFGIGGDQETQYF. Full variable domain (outside the CDR3, taken from reference TRBV14 and TRBJ2-5): EAGVTQFPSHSVIEKGQTVTLRCDPISGHDNLYWYRRVMGKEIKFLLHFVKESKQDESGMPNNRFLAERTGGTYSTLKVQPAELEDSGVYFCASSHFGIGGDQETQYFGPGTRLLVL.

This clone is a singleton in its sample. The chain has TRBV5-1 and TRBJ2-3; either TRBD1 or TRBD2 may fit D (5 bases each). CDR1 is SGHRS and CDR2 is YFSETQ in the germline V gene. The V end lost 1 base, the J end lost 3 bases, and 18 bases lay between the germline ends. The CDR3 contains 17 residues. CDR3 loop: CASSLYLGPSGTDTQYF. The CDR3 nucleotides are TGCGCCAGCAGCTTGTATTTGGGGCCCTCGGGGACAGATACGCAGTATTTT.

This rearrangement joins TRBV6-7 to TRBJ2-6; D gene unclear. TRBV6-7 is identified as an open reading frame with a role that is uncertain. The CDR3 covers 18 residues. The V end was cut by 5 bases, the J end by 5 bases, with 22 bases between. In nucleotides, the CDR3 is TGTGCCAGCAGTACAGAAATGCGTTTACAAAGTCGGGCCAACGTCCTGACTTTC. It specifies CASSTEMRLQSRANVLTF.

The chain employs TRBV5-4 and TRBJ2-1; 9 bases map to TRBD1. CDR1 SGHNT and CDR2 YYREEE come from the germline V gene (reference sequence). V shed 4 bases, J shed 6 bases, and the junction held 5 bases outside the gene matches. This CDR3 comprises 14 residues. CDR3 nucleotide sequence: TGTGCCAGCAGCCGGGACAGGGCTGCCAATGAGCAGTTCTTC. Its translation is CASSRDRAANEQFF.

This chain joins TRBV14 and TRBJ2-7; 8 nucleotides align to TRBD2. The CDR3 extends over 17 amino acids. CDR1 and CDR2 (germline): SGHDN, FVKESK. The junction had 11 bases not matched to a gene; V was cut back by 4 bases and J by 0 bases. CDR3 in amino acids: CASSPPLGSGSSYEQYF. CDR3 bases: TGTGCCAGCAGCCCACCCCTCGGGAGCGGGAGCTCCTACGAGCAGTACTTC.

The chain is built from TRBV13 and TRBJ1-1; 10 bases fit TRBD1. J was trimmed by 0 bases and V by 5 bases; bases with no gene match: 6. Germline-derived CDR1 and CDR2 are PRHDT and FYEKMQ (reference sequence). The CDR3 spans 16 residues. CDR3 DNA sequence: TGTGCCAGCAGCCGCGACAGGGGGCGGGTGAACACTGAAGCTTTCTTT. Protein sequence: CASSRDRGRVNTEAFF.

The genes are TRBV7-9 and TRBJ2-7; 10 bases are a match to TRBD2. Germline values: CDR1 SEHNR, CDR2 FQNEAQ (reference sequence). The CDR3 loop spans 17 amino acids. Trimming cost V 4 bases and J 4 bases; bases outside gene matches: 13. CDR3 sequence (DNA): TGTGCCAGCAGCTCCCCCGAGAATAGCGGGAGGTTGTACGAGCAGTACTTC. This codes for CASSSPENSGRLYEQYF.

Points on this clone: The junction does not match germline at one end; this may be a read error. This specimen includes other DNA sequences encoding the same CDR3. V is TRBV27 and J is TRBJ1-5, with 12 bases that match TRBD1. Per germline, CDR1 MNHEY and CDR2 SMNVEV (reference sequence). CDR3 length: 15 residues. For the CDR3, the DNA is TGTGCCAGCAGTTTCGGGACAGGGGGCAACCAGCCCCAGCATTTT. Amino acids: CASSFGTGGNQPQHF.

This chain links TRBV27 with TRBJ2-1; TRBD2 matches at 11 bases. The V segment lost 6 bases and the J segment 8 bases; nucleotides outside the gene matches: 9. This CDR3 spans 15 amino acids. In germline, CDR1 is MNHEY, CDR2 SMNVEV (reference sequence). CDR3 protein: CASRTSGEGGHEQFF. The CDR3 DNA follows: TGTGCCAGCAGGACTAGCGGGGAGGGGGGCCATGAGCAGTTCTTC.

This clone was found a few times. This chain joins TRBV27 and TRBJ1-5, with D perhaps TRBD1 (5 bases). The CDR3 sequence is 14 residues long. Germline loops: CDR1 MNHEY, CDR2 SMNVEV (reference sequence). The V and J ends lost 5 bases and 3 bases respectively, with 11 bases between them. CDR3: CASSPGTLNQPQHF. The CDR3 DNA sequence: TGTGCCAGCAGTCCCGGGACCCTCAATCAGCCCCAGCATTTT.

This clone was recorded only once. The CDR3: CASSQLGTGGYEQYF. CDR3 sequence (DNA): TGTGCCAGCAGCCAACTCGGGACAGGAGGATACGAGCAGTACTTC. The V gene is TRBV7-9, the J gene TRBJ2-7, with TRBD1 matching 8 bases. CDR3 size: 15 residues. The junction had 10 bases not matched to a gene; V was cut back by 5 bases and J by 4 bases. Looked up from germline, CDR1 is SEHNR and CDR2 is FQNEAQ (reference sequence).

In this sample, this clone turned up a few times. The genes are TRBV27 and TRBJ2-2; D may be TRBD1 or TRBD2 (5 bases each). The CDR3 length is 14 residues. V dropped 7 bases and J dropped 5 bases, with 14 bases sitting between them. Germline CDR1 is MNHEY and CDR2 is SMNVEV (reference sequence). In nucleotides, the CDR3 is TGTGCCAGCACCCGACAGTGGGGGACCGGGGAGCTGTTTTTT. This codes for CASTRQWGTGELFF.

The chain recombines TRBV9 with TRBJ2-2; 9 bases agree with TRBD2. Germline loops: CDR1 SGDLS, CDR2 YYNGEE. This CDR3 spans 16 amino acids. Trimming removed 4 bases from V and 7 bases from J; junction bases left unmatched: 11. CDR3 sequence: CASSPRSGSSVGELFF. Written as DNA, the CDR3 is TGTGCCAGCAGCCCTCGTAGCGGGAGTTCGGTCGGGGAGCTGTTTTTT.

This clone occurred a few times. The chain links TRBV28 to TRBJ1-5, with D unclear. Germline CDR1 and CDR2: MDHEN and SYDVKM. V was pared by 5 bases and J by 1 base, with 12 bases between. CDR3 size: 15 residues. CDR3 residues: CASSTPKDSNQPQHF. DNA of the CDR3: TGTGCCAGCAGTACACCTAAGGACAGCAATCAGCCCCAGCATTTT.

This sequence joins TRBV28 and TRBJ2-1; 11 bases map to TRBD2. The CDR3 runs 19 residues. Germline CDR1 is MDHEN and CDR2 is SYDVKM. J was trimmed by 9 bases and V by 2 bases; bases with no gene match: 18. This chain's CDR3 is CASSLKVAGGPGDSGEQFF. For the CDR3, the DNA is TGTGCCAGCAGTTTAAAGGTAGCGGGAGGGCCGGGTGACAGCGGTGAGCAGTTCTTC.

This rearrangement joins TRBV4-1 to TRBJ2-7; D is undetermined. The CDR3 sequence is 17 residues long. CDR1 and CDR2 (germline): MGHRA, YSYEKL. V was trimmed by 4 bases and J by 5 bases, leaving 24 bases between them. CDR3 in amino acids: CASSPEFGRPMLDEQYF. The CDR3 nucleotides read TGCGCCAGCAGCCCCGAATTTGGAAGGCCGATGTTAGACGAGCAGTACTTC.

The CDR3 here is CASSPSGSFPDTQYF. DNA for the CDR3: TGTGCCAGCAGCCCTAGCGGGAGTTTCCCCGATACGCAGTATTTT. The chain combines TRBV14 with TRBJ2-3, with TRBD2 identical over 10 bases. Germline V gene sequence: CDR1 SGHDN, CDR2 FVKESK. V lost 4 bases and J lost 6; bases outside the gene matches: 7. CDR3 length: 15 amino acids.

This rearrangement joins TRBV7-9 to TRBJ2-7; D might be TRBD1 or TRBD2, each matching 5 bases. V was trimmed by 5 bases and J by 2 bases, leaving 25 bases between them. The CDR3 is 18 amino acids. Germline V gene data show CDR1 as SEHNR and CDR2 as FQNEAQ (reference sequence). In DNA form, the CDR3 reads TGTGCCAGCAGCCATGAAAGATCAGCCGGGACGGATGCCTACGAGCAGTACTTC. Its protein product is CASSHERSAGTDAYEQYF.

The chain recombines TRBV30 with TRBJ1-2; D may be TRBD1 (6 bases). The length of the CDR3 is 15 residues. V was cut by 6 bases and J by 0 bases, with 17 bases left in between. Germline loops: CDR1 GTSNPN, CDR2 SVGIG (reference sequence). The CDR3, as DNA: TGTGCCTGCTCTCGCACAGGGAATACTAACTATGGCTACACCTTC. This translates into CACSRTGNTNYGYTF.

The chain couples TRBV18 to TRBJ1-1; D is undetermined. Germline V gene sequence: CDR1 KGHSH, CDR2 LQKENI. The V and J ends lost 0 bases and 0 bases respectively, with 8 bases between them. The CDR3 totals 15 residues. The CDR3 coding sequence is TGTGCCAGCTCACCACCGGAGGGATTGAACACTGAAGCTTTCTTT. It translates to CASSPPEGLNTEAFF.